These 3 T cell receptor beta chains came from one sample sequenced in a study of cytomegalovirus exposure and HLA in healthy donors. The PCR contained 60 Vbeta and 13 Jbeta primers. Method: immunoSEQ multiplex PCR; TCRdb's copy keeps in-frame clones and lacks some. Among roughly 150,000 clones listed, over 70% were seen once. The source material was PBMCs. These receptors were obtained from a woman between 40 and 55 years old in good health and CMV-seronegative.

This chain connects TRBV20-1 to TRBJ2-1; 7 positions agree with TRBD2. This CDR3 has 11 residues. The germline V gene has CDR1 DFQATT and CDR2 SNEGSKA (reference sequence). Written as DNA, the CDR3 is TGCGTGGGGGGGGAGGGCCACGAGCAGTTCTTC. Translation: CVGGEGHEQFF.

This clone was observed once. The rearrangement uses TRBV15 and TRBJ2-5; tentatively, D is TRBD2 (6 bases). Looked up from germline, CDR1 is LNHNV and CDR2 is YYDKDF (reference sequence). The germline V and J ends were trimmed by 0 bases and 7 bases, with 15 bases remaining between them. The CDR3 runs 15 residues. The CDR3 sequence: CATSRDPGLVGTQYF. The CDR3 DNA reads as TGTGCCACCAGCAGAGATCCGGGACTGGTGGGGACCCAGTACTTC.

This chain joins TRBV6-1 and TRBJ2-2, with D possibly TRBD2 on 5 matching bases. V was shortened by 8 bases and J by 5 bases, with 12 bases between the two germline ends. CDR1 is MNHNS and CDR2 is SASEGT in the germline V gene. The CDR3 is 13 amino acids. CDR3 sequence reads: CASRPTGTGELFF. DNA of the CDR3: TGTGCCAGCCGTCCCACGGGGACCGGGGAGCTGTTTTTT.